Following are 5 T cell receptor beta chains from one sample sequenced in a study of CXCR3-negative and CXCR3-positive naive CD8 T cells. Study outcomes and limitations: TRB CDR3s of CXCR3-positive naive cells were more hydrophobic than those of CXCR3-negative naive cells.

All TRB cDNA libraries came from 5' RACE performed with UMI labels. No DNA is given; TCRdb re-called the 5' RACE reads and lists each CDR3 protein once. The table for this sample gives around 63,000 distinct CDR3 sequences. These TCRs' antigens remain unknown. Sequencing was performed on naive CXCR3+ CD8+ T cells from blood. Documented subset: CD45RO-CCR7+CD27+CD95- naive CD8+ T cells expressing CXCR3 (TNR3+). Receptors originate from a human donor in good health. Some clones in this sample may be carry-over from other donors' samples.

V and J are TRBV6-5 and TRBJ2-3; TCRdb lists TRBD1, though no DNA is available to test this call. The CDR3 extends over 15 amino acids. The germline V gene has CDR1 MNHEY and CDR2 SVGAGI. The CDR3: CASSYRDGGSDTQYF.

The chain uses TRBV4-1 and TRBJ1-5. CDR3 size: 17 residues. Germline lookup yields CDR1 MGHRA and CDR2 YSYEKL. CDR3 loop: CASSQAQGLYSNQPQHF.

The CDR3 reads CSVEQGDTGELFF. The chain links TRBV29-1 to TRBJ2-2; TCRdb lists TRBD1, though no DNA is available to test this call. The CDR3 is 13 residues long. CDR1 is SQVTM, CDR2 ANQGSEA, per germline.

The chain joins TRBV29-1 to TRBJ1-2; TCRdb returns TRBD1, unconfirmable since there is no DNA. Germline CDR1 reads SQVTM; CDR2 reads ANQGSEA. The CDR3 runs to 13 residues. CDR3: CSVQGLLNYGYTF. Drawing the rest from reference TRBV29-1 and TRBJ1-2, the complete variable domain is SAVISQKPSRDICQRGTSLTIQCQVDSQVTMMFWYRQQPGQSLTLIATANQGSEATYESGFVIDKFPISRPNLTFSTLTVSNMSPEDSSIYLCSVQGLLNYGYTFGSGTRLTVV.

The chain employs TRBV7-9 and TRBJ2-5; lacking DNA, the TRBD1 call made by TCRdb goes unchecked. The germline gives CDR1 SEHNR, CDR2 FQNEAQ (reference sequence). CDR3 length equals 15 residues. The CDR3 loop reads CASSYIWGEQETQYF.